Detailed here is one TCR beta chain. This clone was seen a handful of times. The clone's antigen remains unknown. The record has no base qualities; no much larger clone is one base away. Reading the germline V gene gives CDR1 SGHRS and CDR2 YFSETQ. The CDR3 runs 17 residues from the cysteine to the phenylalanine. The CDR3 DNA has 51 bases and is translated from base 1. V trim: 0 bases; J trim: 2 bases; unmatched bases: 4. This sample was taken from a study of beta chain features in type 1 diabetes (dated by TCRdb to 2016 to 2018). About the study as a whole: Mean age, gender distribution, total cell number and subset yield did not differ between patients and healthy donors. In the study, TCRB repertoires of sorted circulating CD4+ T cell subsets from recently diagnosed type 1 diabetes patients were compared with those of matched healthy donors. A total of under 120,000,000 sorted cells were examined across all samples, and RNA yield correlated strongly with the number of cells per subset. Naive and central memory subsets were obtained from all 28 donors, but regulatory and stem cell-like memory subsets were isolated from only 8 patients and roughly eight healthy donors. Paper-wide results and their limitations: Fewer insertions and more nucleotide deletions at VDJ recombination sites were observed in patients with type 1 diabetes, implying thymic rearrangement abnormalities. Naive, central memory and regulatory TCRB repertoires appeared to be more alike among patients than among healthy donors. Sequencing cDNA rather than genomic DNA could over-represent highly expressing activated cells, although activation and CD3 levels did not differ between groups. Because small numbers of individuals were included in the HLA sub-analyses, any influence of HLA type on TCRB rearrangement was left unresolved. A moderate but significant shortening of TCRB CDR3 length was observed in type 1 diabetes patients in all four CD4+ subsets. PCR may preferentially amplify shorter templates, but because patient and control samples were amplified and corrected together, any resulting skew would affect both groups equally.

The entire amount of isolated RNA was reverse transcribed using the High Capacity cDNA Reverse Transcription Kit, so the sequenced TCRB transcripts were expressed ones. Naive, central memory and regulatory T cell samples underwent deep immunoSEQ sequencing, averaging about 3.57 million total reads per sample. After sorted cells were lysed in RLT buffer, RNA was extracted with DNase-treated RNeasy Micro or Mini kits, with the choice depending on cell number. Each cell subset was processed separately to prevent cross-contamination, with patient and healthy donor samples processed together. The immunoSEQ multiplex PCR was used to amplify TCRB sequences from cDNA, generating 87-bp fragments that spanned the CDR3 region. The amplicons were sequenced using the Illumina HiSeq platform. Turning to the authors' computational methods: PCR bias was computationally corrected using synthetic template baselines, reads within Hamming distance 2 were collapsed, and singletons that could not be merged were discarded. Reads were aligned against IMGT to assign V, D and J genes, CDR3 length and insertions or deletions at six rearrangement sites. Within each subset, clonotype counts were normalized to the number of sorted cells before true diversity and Gini coefficients were calculated with the tcR R package. The overlap coefficient, calculated on TCRB nucleotide sequences, was used to quantify repertoire sharing. As a proxy for the pre-selection repertoire, out-of-frame TCRB sequences from naive cells were analyzed. The clones in this table, taken by TCRdb from immuneACCESS, are in-frame only. Not every clone is retained; where verified, under half of the shortfall comes from an unresolved V gene, and the cause of the rest is unknown. Clonal size and the V and J genes are those of that table, whereas D and trimming came from the DNA. For this sample there are just over 600,000 clones; roughly a sixth appear just once. The top ten clones comprise 0.09% to 0.095% of the sample.

From each donor, a single peripheral blood sample of 95 to 150 mL on average was drawn into heparinised tubes. A BD FACSAria II was used to sort naive, central memory, regulatory and stem cell-like memory CD4+ T cells with a panel that included CD45RO, CCR7, CD25, CD127, CD95 and CD27. Purity was above 95% for every sorted population. PBMCs were isolated right away by Lymphoprep density gradient centrifugation and were stained directly, without culture. Samples were stained and sorted in pairs, with one healthy donor and one patient per experiment, so that batch effects were minimized. Specimen: naive CD4+ T cells from blood. This sample's cell subset or site label indicates: true naive CD4+ T cells. The TCR comes from a man between 18 and 35 years old in good health. The chain was built from TRBV5-1 and TRBJ2-6, with TRBD1 matching 8 junction bases. Here the CDR3 is given as CASSLAGQGTGANVLTF. The nucleotide sequence reads TGCGCCAGCAGCTTGGCCGGACAGGGAACTGGGGCCAACGTCCTGACTTTC.